The sequence of this T cell receptor beta chain was determined in a study of T cell changes during pregnancy in multiple sclerosis. The CDR3 has 14 residues. The V gene's germline CDR1 is SGHDN and CDR2 FVKESK. Trimming removed 1 base from V and 7 bases from J, with 11 bases in between. TCRdb's table, derived via immunoSEQ multiplex PCR, lists solely in-frame clones and lacks some. Counted here are 80,000 to 130,000 clones, around 93% occurring once; the ten biggest clones make up over 0.7%. The clonotype originates from a female donor with multiple sclerosis, enrolled in a pregnancy study. V usage is TRBV14 and J usage is TRBJ2-1; the D gene is possibly TRBD1 (5 bases). The sample here was peripheral blood, taken before pregnancy. CDR3 in amino acids: CASSQVYRKNEQFF. For the CDR3, the DNA is TGTGCCAGCAGCCAAGTATACAGGAAAAATGAGCAGTTCTTC.